These 5 T cell receptor beta chains came from one sample sequenced in a study of blood T cell repertoires in COVID-19. Here immunoSEQ multiplex PCR was the method, and the copy in TCRdb shows in-frame clones only, minus some. The top ten clones hold about 5% of a sample with roughly 53,000 clones, about 88% of them seen once. Sequencing used peripheral blood. These receptor sequences come from a man in his forties with active COVID-19.

The V gene is TRBV11-2, the J gene TRBJ2-1; 8 positions agree with TRBD2. V trimming: 5 bases; J trimming: 7 bases; junction bases outside the gene matches: 7. CDR3 length equals 14 residues. Germline CDR1 and CDR2: SGHAT and FQNNGV. Here the CDR3 DNA reads TGTGCCAGCAGCCCCGGGACTAGGGGGAATGAGCAGTTCTTC. This sequence encodes CASSPGTRGNEQFF.

The chain links TRBV19 to TRBJ1-5; 10 bases are a match to TRBD1. V lost 7 bases and J lost 3; bases outside the gene matches: 9. This CDR3 has 16 residues. CDR1 is LNHDA and CDR2 is SQIVND in the germline V gene (reference sequence). In nucleotides, the CDR3 is TGTGCCAGTATCCGACAGGGGGCTGTAGTCAATCAGCCCCAGCATTTT. Its protein is CASIRQGAVVNQPQHF.

This clone has only one observation. The V and J genes are TRBV7-7 and TRBJ2-5; perhaps TRBD2 as D (6 bases). The CDR3 runs 17 residues. From germline, CDR1 is SSHAT and CDR2 FNYEAQ (reference sequence). V was shortened by 1 base and J by 1 base, with 16 bases between the two germline ends. In DNA, the CDR3 is TGTGCCAGCAGCTTAGGGGTGTCGGCGGGACCCCAAGAGACCCAGTACTTC. It specifies CASSLGVSAGPQETQYF.

This chain links TRBV11-2 with TRBJ2-7, with 9 bases aligning to TRBD1. Trimming cost V 4 bases and J 4 bases; bases outside gene matches: 2. The CDR3 has 13 amino acids. Per germline, CDR1 SGHAT and CDR2 FQNNGV. This CDR3 reads CASSWGTGYEQYF. The CDR3 bases are TGTGCCAGCAGCTGGGGGACAGGGTACGAGCAGTACTTC.

This rearrangement joins TRBV24-1 to TRBJ2-1; 7 nucleotides agree with TRBD2. The V segment lost 3 bases and the J segment 6 bases; nucleotides outside the gene matches: 10. The germline gives CDR1 KGHDR, CDR2 SFDVKD. This CDR3 has 16 residues. In DNA, the CDR3 is TGTGCCACCAGTGATCCGGGAGGTGCGGGAGCCAATGAGCAGTTCTTC. Residues: CATSDPGGAGANEQFF.